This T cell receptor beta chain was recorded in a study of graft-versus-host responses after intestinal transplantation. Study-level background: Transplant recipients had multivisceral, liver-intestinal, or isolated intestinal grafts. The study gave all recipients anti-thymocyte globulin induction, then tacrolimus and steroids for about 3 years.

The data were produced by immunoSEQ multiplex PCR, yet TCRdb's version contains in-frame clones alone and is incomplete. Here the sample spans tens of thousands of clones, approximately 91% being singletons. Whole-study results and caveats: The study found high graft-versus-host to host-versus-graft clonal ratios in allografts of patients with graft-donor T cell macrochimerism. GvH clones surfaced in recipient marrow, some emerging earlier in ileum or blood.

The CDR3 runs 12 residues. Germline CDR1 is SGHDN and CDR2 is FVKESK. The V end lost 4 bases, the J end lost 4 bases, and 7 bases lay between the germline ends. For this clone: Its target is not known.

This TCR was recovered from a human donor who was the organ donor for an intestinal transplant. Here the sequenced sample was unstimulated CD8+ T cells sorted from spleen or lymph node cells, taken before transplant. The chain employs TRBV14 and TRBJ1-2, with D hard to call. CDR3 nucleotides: TGTGCCAGCAGCCCCACGGGCTATGGCTACACCTTC. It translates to CASSPTGYGYTF.